The following is a T cell receptor (beta chain) sequence with its context. In the naive CD8 group, cells lacked CD45RO and were positively selected for CCR7, so terminally differentiated effector memory CD45RA+ cells were left out. The protocol was immunoSEQ multiplex PCR, while the TCRdb copy is restricted to in-frame clones and leaves out a portion. The data contain some 2 million clones, roughly 94% of them singletons. This specimen belongs to a study of shared clonotypes between healthy human individuals. The length of the CDR3 is 13 residues. Trimming shortened V by 3 bases and J by 1 base, and 7 bases separated the two germline ends. Germline loops: CDR1 SGDLS, CDR2 YYNGEE.

This TCR derives from a man between 18 and 29 years old in good health. The chain is built from TRBV9 and TRBJ1-2; D call uncertain. Sequencing was done on a sample of naive CD8+ T cells sorted from blood. CDR3 coding DNA: TGTGCCAGCAGCGGTTACCATAACTATGGCTACACCTTC. Its protein is CASSGYHNYGYTF. The full variable domain, its missing parts supplied by reference TRBV9 and TRBJ1-2, is DSGVTQTPKHLITATGQRVTLRCSPRSGDLSVYWYQQSLDQGLQFLIQYYNGEERAKGNILERFSAQQFPDLHSELNLSSLELGDSALYFCASSGYHNYGYTFGSGTRLTVV.